This section outlines one T cell receptor beta chain sequence together with its context. Its antigen is still unknown. The data stem from a study of cytomegalovirus exposure and HLA in healthy donors. The overall study: It was reported in a later analysis that the same platform had been used for the approximately 120 validation repertoires as for the 666 first-cohort repertoires.

Study results and limitations: Overall, approximately 150 TCR beta chains were annotated as cytomegalovirus-associated. Reportedly, diagnosis of cytomegalovirus status by the classifier showed high specificity and sensitivity. There were three CMV-associated chains whose specificity for CMV antigens was confirmed in vitro.

The V end lost 0 bases, the J end lost 4 bases, and 15 bases lay between the germline ends. Germline-derived CDR1 and CDR2 are MNHNY and SVGAGI (reference sequence). The CDR3 sequence is 16 residues long. Measured with immunoSEQ multiplex PCR; TCRdb has only the in-frame clones, and not every one. The sample lists 71,000 or so clones, roughly 94% occurring once. Sequenced: PBMCs. This TCR came from a young man in good health and CMV-seropositive. V and J are TRBV6-6 and TRBJ1-1, with a weak D call TRBD1 (5 bases). The CDR3: CASSYSQYRGLTEAFF. CDR3 DNA: TGTGCCAGCAGTTACTCCCAGTATAGGGGCCTCACTGAAGCTTTCTTT.